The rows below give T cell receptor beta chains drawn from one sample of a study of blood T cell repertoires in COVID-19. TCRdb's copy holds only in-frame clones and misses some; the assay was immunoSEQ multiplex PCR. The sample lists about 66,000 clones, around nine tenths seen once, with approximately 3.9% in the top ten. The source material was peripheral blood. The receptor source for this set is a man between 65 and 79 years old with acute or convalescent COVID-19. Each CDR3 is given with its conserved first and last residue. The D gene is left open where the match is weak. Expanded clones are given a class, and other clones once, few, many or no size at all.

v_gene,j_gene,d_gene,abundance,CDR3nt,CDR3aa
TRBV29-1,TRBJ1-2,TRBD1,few,TGCAGCGTTGGATCCGGGACAGGGAAAGGCTACACCTTC,CSVGSGTGKGYTF
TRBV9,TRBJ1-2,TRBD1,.,TGTGCCAGCAGCGTTCGATGGGGACAGGGAATGGAGGGCTACACCTTC,CASSVRWGQGMEGYTF
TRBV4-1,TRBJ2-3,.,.,TGCGCCAGCAGCCAAGTGGTGTTAGCCGAGCTACTGAGCGCAGATACGCAGTATTTT,CASSQVVLAELLSADTQYF
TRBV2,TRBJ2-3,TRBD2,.,TGTGCCAGCAGTGAGCTACTAGCGGGGGATATCCGGACAGATACGCAGTATTTT,CASSELLAGDIRTDTQYF
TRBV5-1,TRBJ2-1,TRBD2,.,TGCGCCAGCAGCTTGACAGCGGGGATCAACAATGAGCAGTTCTTC,CASSLTAGINNEQFF
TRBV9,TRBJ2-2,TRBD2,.,TGTGCCAGCAGCGGAACTAGCGCGAACACCGGGGAGCTGTTTTTT,CASSGTSANTGELFF
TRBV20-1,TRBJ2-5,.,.,TGCAGTGCCCCGGAGGGAGAGACCCAGTACTTC,CSAPEGETQYF
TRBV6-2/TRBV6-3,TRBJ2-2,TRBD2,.,TGTGCCAGCAGTTACCCACTCACTAGCGGGGGGAACACCGGGGAGCTGTTTTTT,CASSYPLTSGGNTGELFF
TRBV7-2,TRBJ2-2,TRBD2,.,TGTGCCAGCAGCTGGACTAGCGGCCAGAACGGGGAGCTGTTTTTT,CASSWTSGQNGELFF
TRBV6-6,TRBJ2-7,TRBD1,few,TGTGCCAGCAGCCCCCCGACAGGGGTCGAGCAGTACTTC,CASSPPTGVEQYF
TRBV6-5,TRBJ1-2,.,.,TGTGCCAGCAGTTACTCGGAAGGGGCGGTGCGGGGCTACACCTTC,CASSYSEGAVRGYTF
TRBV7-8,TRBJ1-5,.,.,TGTGCCAGCAGCTTAGTTCCTGCGACAGGTCATAGCAATCAGCCCCAGCATTTT,CASSLVPATGHSNQPQHF
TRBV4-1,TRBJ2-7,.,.,TGCGCCAGCAGCCAGGGCAGCTTCAGCTCCTACGAGCAGTACTTC,CASSQGSFSSYEQYF
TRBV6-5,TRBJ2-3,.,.,TGTGCCAGCAGCTATCGGGATAGAGGATATACGCAGTATTTT,CASSYRDRGYTQYF
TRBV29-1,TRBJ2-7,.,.,TGCAGCGGGAGCTTGGAGGGTTACGAGCAGTACTTC,CSGSLEGYEQYF
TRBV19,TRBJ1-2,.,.,TGTGCCAGTACCTTTGGCCCTGCTAACTATGGCTACACCTTC,CASTFGPANYGYTF
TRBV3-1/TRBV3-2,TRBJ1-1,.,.,TGTGCCAGCAGCCAAAGGGGGGGGACTGAAGCTTTCTTT,CASSQRGGTEAFF
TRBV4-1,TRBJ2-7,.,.,TGCGCCAGCAGCCAAGATATTAACAGGCCCCTAGGGGAGCAGTACTTC,CASSQDINRPLGEQYF
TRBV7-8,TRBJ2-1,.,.,TGTGCCAGCAGCCGTAGGGACTTCGAGGGAGGTACTGAGCAGTTCTTC,CASSRRDFEGGTEQFF
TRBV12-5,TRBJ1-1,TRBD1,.,TGTGCTAGTGGTTTGGTAGTGGCAGGGGGTTTAGGCACTGAAGCTTTCTTT,CASGLVVAGGLGTEAFF
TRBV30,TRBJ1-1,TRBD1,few,TGTGCCTGGAGCCCTAAATATCCGGGACAGGGCAACACTGAAGCTTTCTTT,CAWSPKYPGQGNTEAFF
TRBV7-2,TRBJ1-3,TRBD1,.,TGTGCCAGCAGATCAGGGGGTGGAAACACCATATATTTT,CASRSGGGNTIYF
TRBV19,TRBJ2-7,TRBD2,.,TGTGCCAGTAGCTCGGACGGGCGGGGGTCTGGCGAGCAGTACTTC,CASSSDGRGSGEQYF
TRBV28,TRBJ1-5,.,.,TGTGCCAGCACGGACAACAATCAGCCCCAGCATTTT,CASTDNNQPQHF
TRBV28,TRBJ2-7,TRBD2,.,TGTGCCAGCAAGGGGACTAGCGGGGTCCCCCACGAGCAGTACTTC,CASKGTSGVPHEQYF
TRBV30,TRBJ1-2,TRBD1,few,TGTGCCTGGAATGTCCTGCGGGACAGGGGGGTTCTCGCCTTC,CAWNVLRDRGVLAF
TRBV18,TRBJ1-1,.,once,TGTGCCAGCTCACCGGCAGGGGCCGGGATTAAGACTGAAGCTTTCTTT,CASSPAGAGIKTEAFF
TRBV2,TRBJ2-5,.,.,TGTGCCAGCAGCCAACAGGGTTCAGAGACCCAGTACTTC,CASSQQGSETQYF
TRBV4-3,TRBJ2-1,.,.,TGCGCCAGCAGCCAAGATTGGACAGCCTACAATGAGCAGTTCTTC,CASSQDWTAYNEQFF
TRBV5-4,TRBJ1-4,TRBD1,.,TGTGCCAGCAGCAGGGGACAGGGAGCAACTAATGAAAAACTGTTTTTT,CASSRGQGATNEKLFF
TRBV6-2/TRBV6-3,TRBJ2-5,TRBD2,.,TGTGCCAGCAGCCGACTAGCGGGGGGCGGGGAGACCCAGTACTTC,CASSRLAGGGETQYF
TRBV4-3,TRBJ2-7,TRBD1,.,TGCGCCAGCAGCCAAGAGGGACAGGGACACTACGAGCAGTACTTC,CASSQEGQGHYEQYF
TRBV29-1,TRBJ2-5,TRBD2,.,TGCAGCGTTGAAGATTCGGCGGGGGGAGAGACCCAGTACTTC,CSVEDSAGGETQYF
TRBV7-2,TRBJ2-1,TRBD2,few,TGTGCCAGCAGCTCGAGGATTGGCGGGGGTTACAATGAGCAGTTCTTC,CASSSRIGGGYNEQFF
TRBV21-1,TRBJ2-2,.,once,TGTGCCAGCAGCAAAGCTGACAGGGGGTCCGGGGAGCTGTTTTTT,CASSKADRGSGELFF
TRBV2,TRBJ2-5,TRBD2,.,TGTGCCAGCAGAAAGGGACTAGCGGGAGTGTACCAAGAGACCCAGTACTTC,CASRKGLAGVYQETQYF
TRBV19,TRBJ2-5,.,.,TGTGCCAGTAGTAGGGACATGTGGGAGACCCAGTACTTC,CASSRDMWETQYF
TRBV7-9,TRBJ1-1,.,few,TGTGCCAGCAGCTTAGTGGCATTT,CASSLVAF
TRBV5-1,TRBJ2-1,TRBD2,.,TGCGCCAGCAGCCCGTGGGCTAGCGGGGGGGCCGGTTTCTTC,CASSPWASGGAGFF
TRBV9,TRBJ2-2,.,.,TGTGCCAGCAGCGTAGGAACAGTTGGAACCGGGGAGCTGTTTTTT,CASSVGTVGTGELFF
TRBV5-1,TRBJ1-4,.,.,TGCGCCAGCAGTCTACAGGGAACTAATGAAAAACTGTTTTTT,CASSLQGTNEKLFF
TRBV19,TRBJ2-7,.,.,TGTGCCAGTAGTGGCGGGATCCCCCCCTACGAGCAGTACTTC,CASSGGIPPYEQYF
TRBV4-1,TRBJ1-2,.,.,TGCGCCAGCAGCCAAGATTGGGCCCAGGCCTATGGCTACACCTTC,CASSQDWAQAYGYTF
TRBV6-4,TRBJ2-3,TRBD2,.,TGTGCCAGCAGTGACGGCCATAGCGGGGGGTCAGATACGCAGTATTTT,CASSDGHSGGSDTQYF
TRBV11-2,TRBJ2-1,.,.,TGTGCCAGCAGCTTAATCTCCCCTTACAATGAGCAGTTCTTC,CASSLISPYNEQFF
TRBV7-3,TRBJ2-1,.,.,TGTGCCAGCAGCTCCGGTACCAATGAGCAGTTCTTC,CASSSGTNEQFF
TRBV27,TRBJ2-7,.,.,TGTGCCAGCAGTCAACAGGGAGGGTGGGTCTACGAGCAGTACTTC,CASSQQGGWVYEQYF
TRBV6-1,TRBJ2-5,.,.,TGTGCCAGCAGTGATCTGACCCAGTACTTC,CASSDLTQYF
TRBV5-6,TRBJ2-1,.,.,TGTGCCAGCAGCACGATTGTTGCAGGTGAGCAGTTCTTC,CASSTIVAGEQFF
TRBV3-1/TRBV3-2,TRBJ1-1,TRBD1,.,TGTGCCAGCAGCTCTCGACAGGGGATGAACACTGAAGCTTTCTTT,CASSSRQGMNTEAFF
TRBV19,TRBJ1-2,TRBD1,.,TGTGCCAGTAGTATTTGGACAGGGCGGCCCTATGGCTACACCTTC,CASSIWTGRPYGYTF
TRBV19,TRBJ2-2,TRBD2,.,TGTGCCAGTAGTACCCCCCGACTAGCGGGGGGTAGAACCGGGGAGCTGTTTTTT,CASSTPRLAGGRTGELFF
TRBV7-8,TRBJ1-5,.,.,TGTGCCAGCAGAGAAGGACAGTACAATCAGCCCCAGCATTTT,CASREGQYNQPQHF
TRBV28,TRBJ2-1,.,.,TGTGCCAGCAGGACGAACCTCAGGGGCCGATACAATGAGCAGTTCTTC,CASRTNLRGRYNEQFF